The 32 T cell receptor beta chains below come from one sample, sequenced in a study of blood T cell repertoires in COVID-19. The data were produced by immunoSEQ multiplex PCR, yet TCRdb's version contains in-frame clones alone and is incomplete. This sample carries 380,000 or so clones, about four fifths of them seen once, and the ten largest clones take about 1.2%. Sequencing was performed on peripheral blood. These receptors were obtained from a human donor with acute or convalescent COVID-19. The donor label of this sample is uncertain.

The J gene is TRBJ1-2, the V gene TRBV7-2, with 8 bases fitting TRBD1. CDR1 is SGHTA, CDR2 FQGNSA, per germline. With V trimmed by 4 bases and J by 5 bases, 9 bases remained unmatched. The CDR3 has 15 amino acids. CDR3 sequence (DNA): TGTGCCAGCAGCTCGACCGGGACAGGCCCTTATGGCTACACCTTC. The encoded protein is CASSSTGTGPYGYTF.

V and J are TRBV28 and TRBJ1-5, with D unclear. The CDR3 loop spans 15 amino acids. The germline CDR1 and CDR2 sequences are MDHEN and SYDVKM. With 7 bases removed from V and 0 bases from J, the gap between germline ends came to 13 bases. Written as DNA, the CDR3 is TGTGCCAGCACCCGACTCGGGAGTAGCAATCAGCCCCAGCATTTT. It yields the protein CASTRLGSSNQPQHF.

The CDR3 is CASTTPDEKLFF. In DNA form, the CDR3 reads TGTGCCAGCACTACCCCGGATGAAAAACTGTTTTTT. The rearrangement uses TRBV2 and TRBJ1-4; D is undetermined. The V gene's germline CDR1 is SNHLY and CDR2 FYNNEI. V was cut by 7 bases and J by 6 bases, with 9 bases left in between. The CDR3 spans 12 residues.

This clone was detected only a few times. The rearrangement uses TRBV18 and TRBJ1-2, with 7 positions matching TRBD1. CDR1 and CDR2 (germline): KGHSH, LQKENI. The CDR3 runs to 14 residues. J was trimmed by 5 bases and V by 4 bases; bases with no gene match: 7. CDR3 nucleotide sequence: TGTGCCAGCTCACTGGCGGGACAGCTATATGGCTACACCTTC. This encodes CASSLAGQLYGYTF.

The J gene is TRBJ1-2, the V gene TRBV6-6; TRBD1 aligns across 7 bases. This CDR3 spans 14 amino acids. The trim removed 5 bases at V and 7 bases at J, leaving 10 bases unmatched. The germline CDR1 and CDR2 sequences are MNHNY and SVGAGI (reference sequence). The CDR3 DNA sequence: TGTGCCAGCAGTCCGGCTGCAGGGGGATCTGGCTACACCTTC. It yields the protein CASSPAAGGSGYTF.

The CDR3 loop is CAIRDRGKMNTEAFF. DNA for the CDR3: TGTGCCATCCGGGACAGGGGAAAGATGAACACTGAAGCTTTCTTT. This chain joins TRBV10-3 and TRBJ1-1; 10 nucleotides agree with TRBD1. Unmatched junction bases numbered 6, after V lost 8 bases and J lost 0 bases. Germline V gene lookup returns CDR1 ENHRY and CDR2 SYGVKD. CDR3 length: 15 residues.

J is TRBJ1-5 and V is TRBV18; TRBD1 is a possible D gene (6 bases). The CDR3 contains 14 residues. With 5 bases removed from V and 0 bases from J, the gap between germline ends came to 8 bases. Germline CDR1 is KGHSH and CDR2 is LQKENI. CDR3 region: CASSIGGSNQPQHF. The CDR3, as DNA: TGTGCCAGCTCAATAGGGGGTAGCAATCAGCCCCAGCATTTT.

This clone was picked up a small number of times. In nucleotides, the CDR3 is TGTGCCAGCTCACTAGGACAGGGGACGTATAGCAATCAGCCCCAGCATTTT. Its translation: CASSLGQGTYSNQPQHF. The chain combines TRBV18 with TRBJ1-5, with TRBD1 matching 9 bases. V shed 4 bases, J shed 0 bases, and the junction held 7 bases outside the gene matches. Germline CDR1 is KGHSH and CDR2 is LQKENI. The CDR3 has 17 amino acids.

The chain couples TRBV5-1 to TRBJ2-7; TRBD2 matches at 7 bases. Germline V gene lookup returns CDR1 SGHRS and CDR2 YFSETQ. Germline trimming cut 4 bases from V and 1 base from J; bases unmatched to any gene: 23. The CDR3 length is 20 residues. CDR3 DNA: TGCGCCAGCAGCCCGGGAGGTGCGGGGTTTATTATAGGGGAATCCTACGAGCAGTACTTC. Its translation is CASSPGGAGFIIGESYEQYF. Using reference TRBV5-1 and TRBJ2-7 for the parts outside the CDR3, the full variable domain is KAGVTQTPRYLIKTRGQQVTLSCSPISGHRSVSWYQQTPGQGLQFLFEYFSETQRNKGNFPGRFSGRQFSNSRSEMNVSTLELGDSALYLCASSPGGAGFIIGESYEQYFGPGTRLTVT.

The chain has TRBV4-2 and TRBJ2-6, with 7 bases fitting TRBD1. Per germline, CDR1 LGHNA and CDR2 YNFKEQ. The ends lost 0 bases at V and 1 base at J; junction bases unmatched: 3. CDR3 length: 17 residues. The CDR3 loop reads CASSQERDSSGANVLTF. CDR3 sequence (DNA): TGTGCCAGCAGCCAAGAAAGGGACAGTTCTGGGGCCAACGTCCTGACTTTC.

The chain is built from TRBV29-1 and TRBJ1-1, with 9 nucleotides matching TRBD1. Trimming at V came to 3 bases and at J to 0 bases, leaving 5 bases not matched to a gene. CDR1 is SQVTM, CDR2 ANQGSEA, per germline. CDR3 length: 15 amino acids. In nucleotides, the CDR3 is TGCAGCGTTGATCCGCACAGGGGGCTGAACACTGAAGCTTTCTTT. This translates into CSVDPHRGLNTEAFF. Complete variable domain (other parts from reference TRBV29-1 and TRBJ1-1): SAVISQKPSRDICQRGTSLTIQCQVDSQVTMMFWYRQQPGQSLTLIATANQGSEATYESGFVIDKFPISRPNLTFSTLTVSNMSPEDSSIYLCSVDPHRGLNTEAFFGQGTRLTVV.

The V call is TRBV28, the J call TRBJ2-7; 14 positions match TRBD2. V was clipped by 4 bases and J by 0 bases; unmatched bases: 5. Germline V gene lookup returns CDR1 MDHEN and CDR2 SYDVKM. The CDR3 consists of 17 residues. In nucleotides, the CDR3 is TGTGCCAGCAGTTCAAGACTAGCGGGGGGGAGCTCCTACGAGCAGTACTTC. Translating it yields CASSSRLAGGSSYEQYF.

The chain employs TRBV10-1 and TRBJ1-1, with D tentatively TRBD1 (6 bases). CDR3 length equals 14 residues. The ends were cut back, 5 bases at V and 1 base at J, with 11 bases in the middle. Germline V gene data show CDR1 as WNHNN and CDR2 as SYGVQD (reference sequence). The chain's CDR3 is CASSPRTANTEAFF. CDR3 DNA: TGCGCCAGCAGTCCTCGGACAGCGAACACTGAAGCTTTCTTT.

The rearrangement joins TRBV7-2 to TRBJ2-7; TRBD1 matches 7 bases. This CDR3 comprises 15 residues. The trim removed 3 bases at V and 0 bases at J, leaving 5 bases unmatched. Germline V lookup: CDR1 SGHTA, CDR2 FQGNSA. The CDR3 DNA follows: TGTGCCAGCAGCTTTACCCCAGGGGGCTCCTACGAGCAGTACTTC. This encodes CASSFTPGGSYEQYF.

The chain links TRBV3-1 (or the pseudogene TRBV3-2) to TRBJ2-1, with TRBD2 matching over 7 bases. Germline CDR1 is LGHDT and CDR2 is YNNKEL (reference sequence). The V segment lost 0 bases and the J segment 8 bases; nucleotides outside the gene matches: 4. The CDR3 is made up of 14 amino acids. CDR3 protein: CASSQDGGSYEQFF. The CDR3 DNA reads as TGTGCCAGCAGCCAAGATGGCGGGAGCTATGAGCAGTTCTTC.

The gene calls are TRBV6-1 and TRBJ1-1; 11 bases are shared with TRBD1. The V segment lost 3 bases and the J segment 6 bases; nucleotides outside the gene matches: 12. This CDR3 comprises 17 residues. Germline CDR1 reads MNHNS; CDR2 reads SASEGT. CDR3 sequence: CASSERDRGAGYAEAFF. In nucleotides, the CDR3 is TGTGCCAGCAGTGAGAGGGACAGGGGGGCAGGGTACGCTGAAGCTTTCTTT.

The rearrangement links TRBV2 to TRBJ1-6; TRBD1 matches 9 bases. The germline gives CDR1 SNHLY, CDR2 FYNNEI. The CDR3 runs to 14 residues. The V and J ends lost 7 bases and 7 bases, in that order; junction bases with no gene match: 5. The CDR3: CASKGQGENSPLHF. CDR3 nucleotides: TGTGCCAGCAAGGGACAGGGCGAAAATTCACCCCTCCACTTT.

The chain has TRBV2 and TRBJ1-2; D is possibly TRBD1 (5 bases). Per germline, CDR1 SNHLY and CDR2 FYNNEI. The CDR3 is 14 amino acids. Trimming took 6 bases from V and 0 from J, leaving 11 bases between them. CDR3 region: CASSTGTSNYGYTF. CDR3 DNA: TGTGCCAGCAGCACGGGGACTTCTAACTATGGCTACACCTTC.

This clone came up a few times. The chain has TRBV28 and TRBJ1-1; no clear D. Germline CDR1 is MDHEN and CDR2 is SYDVKM. The CDR3 totals 13 residues. Trimming cost V 9 bases and J 5 bases, with 16 bases left between them. The CDR3 loop reads CASRRIGLTEAFF. CDR3 in DNA: TGTGCCAGTCGCCGAATTGGTCTAACTGAAGCTTTCTTT.

The chain uses TRBV5-1 and TRBJ2-5; D perhaps matches TRBD1 (6 bases). This CDR3 has 14 residues. Trimming took 0 bases from V and 4 from J, leaving 10 bases between them. Germline-derived CDR1 and CDR2 are SGHRS and YFSETQ. CDR3 residues: CASSLGGTRETQYF. CDR3 bases: TGCGCCAGCAGCTTGGGAGGGACAAGAGAGACCCAGTACTTC.

The chain links TRBV4-1 to TRBJ1-4, with 7 bases fitting TRBD1. The CDR3 covers 17 residues. Germline loops: CDR1 MGHRA, CDR2 YSYEKL. Trimming removed 2 bases from V and 1 base from J; junction bases left unmatched: 7. CDR3 bases: TGCGCCAGCAGCCAACCCCGGAGGACAGGAACTAATGAAAAACTGTTTTTT. Encoded protein: CASSQPRRTGTNEKLFF.

In DNA, the CDR3 is TGTGCCAGCAGCTTGGAGGGGGGAGGGAATGGCTACACCTTC. Translated, it gives CASSLEGGGNGYTF. This sequence joins TRBV5-4 and TRBJ1-2; D is possibly TRBD1 (6 bases). V was pared by 0 bases and J by 6 bases, with 12 bases between. This CDR3 has 14 amino acids. Germline V gene data show CDR1 as SGHNT and CDR2 as YYREEE (reference sequence).

The genes are TRBV7-6 and TRBJ2-2; TRBD1 agrees at 8 bases. The germline V gene has CDR1 SGHVS and CDR2 FNYEAQ. The CDR3 length is 14 residues. Trimming took 5 bases from V and 7 from J; bases not matched to a gene: 6. CDR3: CASSPGTGHGELFF. CDR3 nucleotides: TGTGCCAGCAGCCCCGGGACAGGTCACGGGGAGCTGTTTTTT.

This clone appeared a single time. This sequence joins TRBV5-1 and TRBJ2-2; D unresolved. Trimming left V 4 bases short and J 1 base short, with 8 bases between. Germline CDR1 is SGHRS and CDR2 is YFSETQ. The CDR3 length is 14 residues. The DNA for the CDR3 is TGCGCCAGCAGCGGCGGAAGGAACACCGGGGAGCTGTTTTTT. This translates into CASSGGRNTGELFF. The whole variable domain, remainder taken from reference TRBV5-1 and TRBJ2-2, is KAGVTQTPRYLIKTRGQQVTLSCSPISGHRSVSWYQQTPGQGLQFLFEYFSETQRNKGNFPGRFSGRQFSNSRSEMNVSTLELGDSALYLCASSGGRNTGELFFGEGSRLTVL.

This clone was seen once. This chain joins TRBV11-2 and TRBJ2-3; unclear D gene. The CDR3 covers 13 residues. The V gene's germline CDR1 is SGHAT and CDR2 FQNNGV. V was pared by 6 bases and J by 2 bases, with 9 bases between. CDR3 loop: CASRNVATDTQYF. The CDR3, as DNA: TGTGCCAGCAGGAATGTGGCCACAGATACGCAGTATTTT.

This clone has a handful of counts. The chain links TRBV30 to TRBJ1-3; D uncertain. V shed 2 bases and J shed 0 bases, with 17 bases lying between them. The CDR3 covers 17 residues. Germline assignment: CDR1 GTSNPN and CDR2 SVGIG (reference sequence). The CDR3 sequence: CAWSFNSYSSSGNTIYF. CDR3 coding DNA: TGTGCCTGGAGTTTCAATAGCTATTCTTCCTCTGGAAACACCATATATTTT.

The chain joins TRBV5-6 to TRBJ1-3; tentatively, D is TRBD1 (6 bases). The V and J ends lost 4 bases and 0 bases respectively, with 17 bases between them. The length of the CDR3 is 17 residues. Germline assignment: CDR1 SGHDT and CDR2 YYEEEE. Here the CDR3 reads CASSPIQGSPSGNTIYF. The CDR3 nucleotides are TGTGCCAGCAGCCCGATACAGGGCTCCCCCTCTGGAAACACCATATATTTT.

The chain uses TRBV5-1 and TRBJ2-7; D gene ambiguous. This CDR3 spans 14 amino acids. In germline, CDR1 is SGHRS, CDR2 YFSETQ. The V and J ends lost 0 bases and 0 bases respectively, with 7 bases between them. For the CDR3, the DNA is TGCGCCAGCAGCTTGGACGTAGTCTCCTACGAGCAGTACTTC. Translated: CASSLDVVSYEQYF.

The rearrangement uses TRBV28 and TRBJ2-1, with 15 bases identical to TRBD2. V trimming: 6 bases; J trimming: 2 bases; junction bases outside the gene matches: 8. The CDR3 runs to 18 residues. In germline, CDR1 is MDHEN, CDR2 SYDVKM. The CDR3 coding sequence is TGTGCCAGCAGCCCGGGACTAGCGGGGGGTGGTGCCTACAATGAGCAGTTCTTC. The encoded protein is CASSPGLAGGGAYNEQFF.

This sequence joins TRBV5-1 and TRBJ1-6; tentative D call: TRBD1 (6 bases). Per the germline V gene, CDR1 is SGHRS and CDR2 is YFSETQ. The CDR3 loop spans 15 amino acids. Trimming removed 6 bases from V and 7 bases from J, with 17 bases in between. The CDR3 reads CASTPRTGSNSPLHF. CDR3 DNA sequence: TGCGCCAGCACCCCACGCACAGGGTCAAATTCACCCCTCCACTTT.

The J gene is TRBJ1-2, the V gene TRBV18; 8 positions agree with TRBD1. Germline V gene data show CDR1 as KGHSH and CDR2 as LQKENI. Trimming cost V 2 bases and J 7 bases; bases outside gene matches: 6. The CDR3 is 14 residues long. For the CDR3, the DNA is TGTGCCAGCTCACCAATCTTAACAGGGGGTGGCTACACCTTC. Its protein is CASSPILTGGGYTF.

This sequence joins TRBV28 and TRBJ2-3, with D possibly matching TRBD2 (6 bases). The V end was cut by 6 bases, the J end by 0 bases, with 16 bases between. The CDR3 extends over 16 amino acids. CDR1 is MDHEN and CDR2 is SYDVKM in the germline V gene. CDR3 sequence: CASSTPGTQSTDTQYF. The CDR3 nucleotides read TGTGCCAGCAGCACTCCCGGGACTCAGAGCACAGATACGCAGTATTTT.